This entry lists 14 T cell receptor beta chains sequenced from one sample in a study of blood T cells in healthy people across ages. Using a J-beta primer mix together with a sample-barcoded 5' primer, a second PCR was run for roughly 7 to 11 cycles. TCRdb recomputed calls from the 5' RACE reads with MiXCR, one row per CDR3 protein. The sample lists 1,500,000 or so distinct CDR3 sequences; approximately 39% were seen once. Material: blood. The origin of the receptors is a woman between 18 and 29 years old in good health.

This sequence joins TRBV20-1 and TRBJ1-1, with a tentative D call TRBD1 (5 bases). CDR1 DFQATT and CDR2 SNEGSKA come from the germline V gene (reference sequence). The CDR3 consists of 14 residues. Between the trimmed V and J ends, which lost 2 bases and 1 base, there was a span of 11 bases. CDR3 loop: CSARTTERNTEAFF. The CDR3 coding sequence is TGCAGTGCTAGAACGACAGAACGGAACACTGAAGCTTTCTTT.

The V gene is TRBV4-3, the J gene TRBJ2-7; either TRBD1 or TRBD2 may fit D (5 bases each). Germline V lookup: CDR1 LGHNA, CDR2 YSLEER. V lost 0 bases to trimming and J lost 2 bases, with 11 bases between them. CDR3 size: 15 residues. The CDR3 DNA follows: TGCGCCAGCAGCCAAGAAGTGGGACCTACCTACGAGCAGTACTTC. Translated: CASSQEVGPTYEQYF.

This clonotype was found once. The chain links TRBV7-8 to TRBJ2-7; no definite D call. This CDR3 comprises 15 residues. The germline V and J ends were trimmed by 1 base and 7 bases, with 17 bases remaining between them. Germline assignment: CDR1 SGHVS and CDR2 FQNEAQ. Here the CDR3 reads CASSLGRHSYNEQYF. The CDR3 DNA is TGTGCCAGCAGCTTAGGCAGGCATTCCTACAATGAGCAGTACTTC. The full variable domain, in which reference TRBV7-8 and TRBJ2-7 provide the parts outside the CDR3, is GAGVSQSPRYKVAKRGQDVALRCDPISGHVSLFWYQQALGQGPEFLTYFQNEAQLDKSGLPSDRFFAERPEGSVSTLKIQRTQQEDSAVYLCASSLGRHSYNEQYFGPGTRLTVT.

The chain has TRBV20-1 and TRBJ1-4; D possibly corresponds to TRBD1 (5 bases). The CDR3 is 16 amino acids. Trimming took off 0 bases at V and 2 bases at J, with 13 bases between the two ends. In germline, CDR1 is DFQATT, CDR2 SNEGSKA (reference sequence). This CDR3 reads CSARDPLRDTNEKLFF. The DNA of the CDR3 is TGCAGTGCTAGAGATCCCCTCAGGGACACTAATGAAAAACTGTTTTTT.

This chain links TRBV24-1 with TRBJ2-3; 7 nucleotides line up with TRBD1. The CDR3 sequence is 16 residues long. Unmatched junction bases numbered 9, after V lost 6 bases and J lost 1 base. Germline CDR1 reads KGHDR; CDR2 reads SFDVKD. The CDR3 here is CATSLRGQIRTDTQYF. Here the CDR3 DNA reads TGTGCCACCAGTTTAAGGGGGCAGATACGCACAGATACGCAGTATTTT.

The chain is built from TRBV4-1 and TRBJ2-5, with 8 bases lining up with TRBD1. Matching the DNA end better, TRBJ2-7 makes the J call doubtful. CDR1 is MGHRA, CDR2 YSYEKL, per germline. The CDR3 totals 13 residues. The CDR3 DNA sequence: TGCGCCAGCAGCCGCCCAGGGGGCGACGAGCAGTACTTC. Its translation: CASSRPGGDEQYF.

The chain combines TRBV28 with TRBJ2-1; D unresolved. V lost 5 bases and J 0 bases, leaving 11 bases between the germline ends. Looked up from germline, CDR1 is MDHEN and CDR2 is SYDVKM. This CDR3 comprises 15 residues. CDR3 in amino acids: CASSVSWGSYNEQFF. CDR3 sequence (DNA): TGTGCCAGCAGTGTTTCCTGGGGCTCCTACAATGAGCAGTTCTTC.

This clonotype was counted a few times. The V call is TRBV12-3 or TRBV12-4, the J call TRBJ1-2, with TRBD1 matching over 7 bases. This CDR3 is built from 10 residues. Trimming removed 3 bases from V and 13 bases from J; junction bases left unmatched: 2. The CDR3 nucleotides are TGTGCCAGCAGTTTGAGGGGGCTCACCTTC. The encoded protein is CASSLRGLTF.

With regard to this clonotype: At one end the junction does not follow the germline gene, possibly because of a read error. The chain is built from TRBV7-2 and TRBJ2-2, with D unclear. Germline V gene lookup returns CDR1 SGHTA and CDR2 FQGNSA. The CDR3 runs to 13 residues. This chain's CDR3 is CASKRPNTGELFF. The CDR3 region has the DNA TGTGCCAGCAAGCGACCGAATACCGGGGAGCTGTTTTTT.

Written as DNA, the CDR3 is TGTGCCACGGGAGTGGGGGGTATGAAGCCTGAAGCTTTCTTT. Its protein is CATGVGGMKPEAFF. The chain carries TRBV15 and TRBJ1-1, with D possibly being TRBD1 (5 bases). V was shortened by 9 bases and J by 6 bases, with 20 bases between the two germline ends. The CDR3 loop spans 14 amino acids. CDR1 LNHNV and CDR2 YYDKDF come from the germline V gene (reference sequence). Together with reference TRBV15 and TRBJ1-1, the CDR3 gives the full variable domain: DAMVIQNPRYQVTQFGKPVTLSCSQTLNHNVMYWYQQKSSQAPKLLFHYYDKDFNNEADTPDNFQSRRPNTSFCFLDIRSPGLGDTAMYLCATGVGGMKPEAFFGQGTRLTVV.

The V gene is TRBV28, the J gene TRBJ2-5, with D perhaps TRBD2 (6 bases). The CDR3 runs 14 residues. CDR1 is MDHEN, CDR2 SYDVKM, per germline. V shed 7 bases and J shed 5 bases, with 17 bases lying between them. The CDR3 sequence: CASNPGLALETQYF. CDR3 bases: TGTGCCAGCAACCCGGGACTCGCCTTGGAGACCCAGTACTTC.

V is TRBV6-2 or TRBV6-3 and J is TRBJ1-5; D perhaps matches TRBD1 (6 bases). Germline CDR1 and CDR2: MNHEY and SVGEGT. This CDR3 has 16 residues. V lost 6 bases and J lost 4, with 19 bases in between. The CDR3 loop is CASRALQDRVNQPQHF. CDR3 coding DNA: TGTGCCAGCAGAGCACTTCAGGACAGAGTTAATCAGCCCCAGCATTTT.

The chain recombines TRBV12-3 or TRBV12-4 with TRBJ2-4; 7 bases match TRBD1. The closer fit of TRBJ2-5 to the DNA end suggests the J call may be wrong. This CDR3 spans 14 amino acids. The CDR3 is CASSLRAGGQTQYF. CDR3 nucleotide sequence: TGTGCCAGCAGTTTACGCGCAGGGGGACAGACCCAGTACTTC.

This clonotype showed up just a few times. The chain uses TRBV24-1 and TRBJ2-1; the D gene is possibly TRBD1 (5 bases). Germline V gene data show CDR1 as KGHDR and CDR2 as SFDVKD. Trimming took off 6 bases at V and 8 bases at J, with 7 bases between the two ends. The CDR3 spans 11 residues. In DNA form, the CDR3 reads TGTGCCACCAGTTGGGGCGATGAGCAGTTCTTC. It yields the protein CATSWGDEQFF.